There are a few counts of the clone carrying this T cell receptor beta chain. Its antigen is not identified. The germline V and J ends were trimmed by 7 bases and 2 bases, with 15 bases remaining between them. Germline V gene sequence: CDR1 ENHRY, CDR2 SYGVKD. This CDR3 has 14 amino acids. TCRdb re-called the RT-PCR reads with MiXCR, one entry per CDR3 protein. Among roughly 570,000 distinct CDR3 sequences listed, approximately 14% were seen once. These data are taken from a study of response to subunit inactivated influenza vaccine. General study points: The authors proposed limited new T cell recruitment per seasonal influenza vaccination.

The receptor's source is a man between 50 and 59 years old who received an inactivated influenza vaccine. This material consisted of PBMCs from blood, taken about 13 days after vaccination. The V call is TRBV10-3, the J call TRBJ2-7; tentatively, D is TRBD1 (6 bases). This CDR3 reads CAITDPDSPYEQYF. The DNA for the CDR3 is TGTGCCATCACGGACCCGGACAGCCCCTACGAGCAGTACTTC.